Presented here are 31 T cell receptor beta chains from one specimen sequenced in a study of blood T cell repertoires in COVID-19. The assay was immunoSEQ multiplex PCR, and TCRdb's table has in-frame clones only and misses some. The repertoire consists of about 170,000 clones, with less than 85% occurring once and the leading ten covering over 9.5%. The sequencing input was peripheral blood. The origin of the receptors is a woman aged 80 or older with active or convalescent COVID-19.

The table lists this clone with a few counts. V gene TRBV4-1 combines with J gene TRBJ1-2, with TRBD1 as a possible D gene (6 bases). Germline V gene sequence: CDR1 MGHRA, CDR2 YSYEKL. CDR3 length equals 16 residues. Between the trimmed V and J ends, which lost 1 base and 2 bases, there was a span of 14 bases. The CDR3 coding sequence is TGCGCCAGCAGCCAAGGGGGGGGGCGCGGGAACTATGGCTACACCTTC. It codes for CASSQGGGRGNYGYTF.

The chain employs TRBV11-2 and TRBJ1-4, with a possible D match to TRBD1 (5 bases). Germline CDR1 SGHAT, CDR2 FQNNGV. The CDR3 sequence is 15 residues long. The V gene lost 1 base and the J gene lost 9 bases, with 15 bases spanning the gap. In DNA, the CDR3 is TGTGCCAGCAGCTTAGGGAACTTCGGGGGACAAAAACTGTTTTTT. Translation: CASSLGNFGGQKLFF.

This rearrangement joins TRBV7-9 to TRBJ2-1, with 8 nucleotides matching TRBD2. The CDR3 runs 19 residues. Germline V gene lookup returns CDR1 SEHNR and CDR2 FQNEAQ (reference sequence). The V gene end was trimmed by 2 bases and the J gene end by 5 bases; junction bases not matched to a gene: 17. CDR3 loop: CASSLFLSRGLAGHNEQFF. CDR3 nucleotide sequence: TGTGCCAGCAGCTTATTTCTTTCGCGTGGGCTAGCGGGCCACAATGAGCAGTTCTTC.

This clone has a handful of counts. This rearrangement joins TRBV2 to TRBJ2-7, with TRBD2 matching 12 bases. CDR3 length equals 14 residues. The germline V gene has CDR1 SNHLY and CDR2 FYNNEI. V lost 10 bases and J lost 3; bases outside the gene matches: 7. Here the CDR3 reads CANQGLAGHYEQYF. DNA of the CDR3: TGTGCCAACCAGGGACTAGCGGGCCACTACGAGCAGTACTTC. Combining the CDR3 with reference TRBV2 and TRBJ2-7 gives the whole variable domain EPEVTQTPSHQVTQMGQEVILRCVPISNHLYFYWYRQILGQKVEFLVSFYNNEISEKSEIFDDQFSVERPDGSNFTLKIRSTKLEDSAMYFCANQGLAGHYEQYFGPGTRLTVT.

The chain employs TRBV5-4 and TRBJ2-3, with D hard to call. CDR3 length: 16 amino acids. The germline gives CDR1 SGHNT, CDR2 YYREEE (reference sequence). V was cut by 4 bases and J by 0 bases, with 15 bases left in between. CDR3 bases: TGTGCCAGCAGCACGGCTAGACTCTTGAGCACAGATACGCAGTATTTT. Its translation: CASSTARLLSTDTQYF.

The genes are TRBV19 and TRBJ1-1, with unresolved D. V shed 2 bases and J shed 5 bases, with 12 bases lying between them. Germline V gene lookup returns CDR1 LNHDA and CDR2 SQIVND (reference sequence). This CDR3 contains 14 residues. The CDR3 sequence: CASSIPIDGTEAFF. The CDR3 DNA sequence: TGTGCCAGTAGTATACCGATTGACGGGACTGAAGCTTTCTTT. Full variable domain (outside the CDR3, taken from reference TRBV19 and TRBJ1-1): DGGITQSPKYLFRKEGQNVTLSCEQNLNHDAMYWYRQDPGQGLRLIYYSQIVNDFQKGDIAEGYSVSREKKESFPLTVTSAQKNPTAFYLCASSIPIDGTEAFFGQGTRLTVV.

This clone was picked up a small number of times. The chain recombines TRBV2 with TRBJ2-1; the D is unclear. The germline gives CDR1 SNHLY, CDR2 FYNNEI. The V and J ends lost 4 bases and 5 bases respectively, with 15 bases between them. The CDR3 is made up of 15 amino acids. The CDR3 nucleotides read TGTGCCAGCAGTGCCCCCAGTTCGAAGAACAATGAGCAGTTCTTC. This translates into CASSAPSSKNNEQFF. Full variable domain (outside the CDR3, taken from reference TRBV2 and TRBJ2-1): EPEVTQTPSHQVTQMGQEVILRCVPISNHLYFYWYRQILGQKVEFLVSFYNNEISEKSEIFDDQFSVERPDGSNFTLKIRSTKLEDSAMYFCASSAPSSKNNEQFFGPGTRLTVL.

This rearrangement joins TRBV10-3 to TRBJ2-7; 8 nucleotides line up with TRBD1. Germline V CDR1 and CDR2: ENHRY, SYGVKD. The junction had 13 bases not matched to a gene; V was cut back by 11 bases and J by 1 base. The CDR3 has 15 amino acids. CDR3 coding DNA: TGTGCCGCCAAAAATGGTGACAGGGGATCCTACGAGCAGTACTTC. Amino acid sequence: CAAKNGDRGSYEQYF.

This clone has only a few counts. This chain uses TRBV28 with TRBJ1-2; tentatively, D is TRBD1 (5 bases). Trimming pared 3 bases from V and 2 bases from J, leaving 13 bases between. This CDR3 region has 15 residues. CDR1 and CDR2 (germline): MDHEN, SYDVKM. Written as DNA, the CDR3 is TGTGCCAGCAGTTTTGCAGGGAGGAGGAACTATGGCTACACCTTC. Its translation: CASSFAGRRNYGYTF.

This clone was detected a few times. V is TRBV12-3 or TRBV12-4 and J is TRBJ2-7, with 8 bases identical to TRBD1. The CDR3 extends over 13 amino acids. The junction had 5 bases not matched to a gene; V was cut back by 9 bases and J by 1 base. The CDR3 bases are TGTGCCAGTAAGGGACAGGTTTCCTACGAGCAGTACTTC. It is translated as CASKGQVSYEQYF.

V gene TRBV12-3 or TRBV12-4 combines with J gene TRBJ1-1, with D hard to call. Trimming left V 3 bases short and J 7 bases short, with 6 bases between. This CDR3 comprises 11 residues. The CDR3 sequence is CASSLGSEAFF. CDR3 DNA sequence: TGTGCCAGCAGTTTGGGCAGTGAAGCTTTCTTT.

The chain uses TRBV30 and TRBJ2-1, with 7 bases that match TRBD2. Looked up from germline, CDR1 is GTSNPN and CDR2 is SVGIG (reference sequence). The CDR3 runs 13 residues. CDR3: CAIMWEGIDEQFF. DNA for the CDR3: TGTGCAATTATGTGGGAGGGCATCGATGAGCAGTTCTTC.

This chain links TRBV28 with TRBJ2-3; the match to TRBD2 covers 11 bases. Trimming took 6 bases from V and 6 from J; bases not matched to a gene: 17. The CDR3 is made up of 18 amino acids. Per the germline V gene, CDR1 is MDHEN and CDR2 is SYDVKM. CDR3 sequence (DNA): TGTGCCAGCAGGTCCCCCCAGCTAGCGGGAGGAACGGCGGATACGCAGTATTTT. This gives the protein CASRSPQLAGGTADTQYF.

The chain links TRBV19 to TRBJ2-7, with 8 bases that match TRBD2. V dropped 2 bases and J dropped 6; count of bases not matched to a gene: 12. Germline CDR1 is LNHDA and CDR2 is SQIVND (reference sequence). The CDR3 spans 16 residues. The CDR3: CASSIQSGSLAVEQYF. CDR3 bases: TGTGCCAGTAGTATACAGAGCGGGAGTCTTGCCGTCGAGCAGTACTTC.

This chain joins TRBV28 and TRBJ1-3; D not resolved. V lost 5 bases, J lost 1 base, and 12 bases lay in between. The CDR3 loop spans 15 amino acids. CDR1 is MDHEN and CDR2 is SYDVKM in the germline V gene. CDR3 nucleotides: TGTGCCAGCAGTCAGACCGGGAGGTCTGGAAACACCATATATTTT. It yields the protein CASSQTGRSGNTIYF.

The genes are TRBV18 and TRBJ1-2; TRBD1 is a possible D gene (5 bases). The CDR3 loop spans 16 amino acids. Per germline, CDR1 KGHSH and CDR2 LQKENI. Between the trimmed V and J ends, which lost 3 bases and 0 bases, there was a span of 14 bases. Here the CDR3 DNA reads TGTGCCAGCTCACCTCAAACAGGATCTACTAACTATGGCTACACCTTC. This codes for CASSPQTGSTNYGYTF.

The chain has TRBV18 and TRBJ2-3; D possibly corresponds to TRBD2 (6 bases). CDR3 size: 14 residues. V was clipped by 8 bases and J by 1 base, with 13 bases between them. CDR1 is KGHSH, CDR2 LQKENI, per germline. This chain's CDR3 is CASAGTLGTDTQYF. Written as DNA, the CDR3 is TGTGCCAGCGCCGGGACTCTGGGCACAGATACGCAGTATTTT. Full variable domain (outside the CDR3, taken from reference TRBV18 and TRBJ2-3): NAGVMQNPRHLVRRRGQEARLRCSPMKGHSHVYWYRQLPEEGLKFMVYLQKENIIDESGMPKERFSAEFPKEGPSILRIQQVVRGDSAAYFCASAGTLGTDTQYFGPGTRLTVL.

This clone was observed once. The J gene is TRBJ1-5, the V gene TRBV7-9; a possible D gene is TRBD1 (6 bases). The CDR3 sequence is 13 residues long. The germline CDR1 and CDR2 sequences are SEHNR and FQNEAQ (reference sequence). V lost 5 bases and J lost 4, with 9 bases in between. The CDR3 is CASSLTGNQPQHF. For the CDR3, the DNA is TGTGCCAGCAGCCTCACAGGGAATCAGCCCCAGCATTTT.

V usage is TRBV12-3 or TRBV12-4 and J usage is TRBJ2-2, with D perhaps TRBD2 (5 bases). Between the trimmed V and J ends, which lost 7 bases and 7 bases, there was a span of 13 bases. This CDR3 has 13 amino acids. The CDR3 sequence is CASIRDRSGELFF. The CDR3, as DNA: TGTGCCAGCATCCGGGATCGTAGCGGGGAGCTGTTTTTT.

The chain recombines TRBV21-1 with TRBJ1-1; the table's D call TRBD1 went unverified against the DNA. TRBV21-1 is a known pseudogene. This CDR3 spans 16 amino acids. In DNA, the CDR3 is TGTGCCAGCAGACCCCGGACAGGACGATCGAACACTGAAGCTTTCTTT. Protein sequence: CASRPRTGRSNTEAFF.

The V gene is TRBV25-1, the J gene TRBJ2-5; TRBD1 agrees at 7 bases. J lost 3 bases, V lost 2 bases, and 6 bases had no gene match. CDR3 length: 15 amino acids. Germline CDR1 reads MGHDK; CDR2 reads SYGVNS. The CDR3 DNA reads TGTGCCAGCAGTGAACCTACAGGGGCCGAAGAGACCCAGTACTTC. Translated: CASSEPTGAEETQYF.

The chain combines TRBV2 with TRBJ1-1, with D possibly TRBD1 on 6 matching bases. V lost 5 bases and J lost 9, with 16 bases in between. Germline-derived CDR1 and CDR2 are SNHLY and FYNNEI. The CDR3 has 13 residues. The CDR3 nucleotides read TGTGCCAGCAGTTTCGGACAGACTCCTAAAGCTTTCTTT. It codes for CASSFGQTPKAFF.

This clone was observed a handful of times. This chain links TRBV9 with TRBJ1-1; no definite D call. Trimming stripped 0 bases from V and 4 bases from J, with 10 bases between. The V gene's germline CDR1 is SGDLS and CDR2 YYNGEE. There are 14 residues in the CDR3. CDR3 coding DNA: TGTGCCAGCAGCGTAGAACAGACCGGCACTGAAGCTTTCTTT. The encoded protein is CASSVEQTGTEAFF.

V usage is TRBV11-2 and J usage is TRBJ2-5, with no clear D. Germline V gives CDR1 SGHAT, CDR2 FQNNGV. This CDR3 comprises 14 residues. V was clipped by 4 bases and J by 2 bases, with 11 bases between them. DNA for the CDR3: TGTGCCAGCAGCTCGAGACAAGTACAAGAGACCCAGTACTTC. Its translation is CASSSRQVQETQYF.

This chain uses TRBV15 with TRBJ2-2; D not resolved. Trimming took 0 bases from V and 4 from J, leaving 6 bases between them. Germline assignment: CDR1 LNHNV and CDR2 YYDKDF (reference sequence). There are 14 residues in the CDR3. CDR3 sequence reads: CATSRDAITGELFF. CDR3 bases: TGTGCCACCAGCAGAGATGCGATCACCGGGGAGCTGTTTTTT. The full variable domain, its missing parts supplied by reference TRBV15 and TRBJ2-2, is DAMVIQNPRYQVTQFGKPVTLSCSQTLNHNVMYWYQQKSSQAPKLLFHYYDKDFNNEADTPDNFQSRRPNTSFCFLDIRSPGLGDTAMYLCATSRDAITGELFFGEGSRLTVL.

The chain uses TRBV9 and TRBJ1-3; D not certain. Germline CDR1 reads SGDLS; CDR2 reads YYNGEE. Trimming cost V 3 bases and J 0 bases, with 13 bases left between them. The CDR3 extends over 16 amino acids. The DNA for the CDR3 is TGTGCCAGCAGCGCCCCAGTGGGAGTCTCTGGAAACACCATATATTTT. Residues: CASSAPVGVSGNTIYF. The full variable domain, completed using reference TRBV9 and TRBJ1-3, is DSGVTQTPKHLITATGQRVTLRCSPRSGDLSVYWYQQSLDQGLQFLIQYYNGEERAKGNILERFSAQQFPDLHSELNLSSLELGDSALYFCASSAPVGVSGNTIYFGEGSWLTVV.

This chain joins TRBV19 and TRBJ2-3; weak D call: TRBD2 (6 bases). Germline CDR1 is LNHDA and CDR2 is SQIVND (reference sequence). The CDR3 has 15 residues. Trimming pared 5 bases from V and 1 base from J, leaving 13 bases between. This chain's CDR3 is CASSWGDGRTDTQYF. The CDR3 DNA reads TGTGCCAGTAGTTGGGGGGACGGACGCACAGATACGCAGTATTTT.

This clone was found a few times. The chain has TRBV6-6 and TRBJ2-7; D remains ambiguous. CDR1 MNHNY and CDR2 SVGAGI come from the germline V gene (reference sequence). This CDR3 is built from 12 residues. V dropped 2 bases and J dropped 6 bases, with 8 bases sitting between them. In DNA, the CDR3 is TGTGCCAGCAGTTACCCTTCGGGCGAGCAGTACTTC. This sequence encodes CASSYPSGEQYF.

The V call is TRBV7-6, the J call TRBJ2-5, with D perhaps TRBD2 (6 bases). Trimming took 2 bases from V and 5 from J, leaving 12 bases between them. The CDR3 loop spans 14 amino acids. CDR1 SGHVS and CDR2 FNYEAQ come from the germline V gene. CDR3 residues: CASSLNGRWETQYF. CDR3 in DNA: TGTGCCAGCAGCTTAAACGGGAGATGGGAGACCCAGTACTTC. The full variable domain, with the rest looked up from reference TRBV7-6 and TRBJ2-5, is GAGVSQSPRYKVTKRGQDVALRCDPISGHVSLYWYRQALGQGPEFLTYFNYEAQQDKSGLPNDRFSAERPEGSISTLTIQRTEQRDSAMYRCASSLNGRWETQYFGPGTRLLVL.

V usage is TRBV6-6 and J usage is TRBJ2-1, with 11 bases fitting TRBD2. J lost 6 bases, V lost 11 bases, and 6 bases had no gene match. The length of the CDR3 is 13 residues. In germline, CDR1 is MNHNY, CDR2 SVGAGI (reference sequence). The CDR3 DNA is TGTGCCTGCCGGCTAGCGGGAGGCAATGAGCAGTTCTTC. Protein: CACRLAGGNEQFF.

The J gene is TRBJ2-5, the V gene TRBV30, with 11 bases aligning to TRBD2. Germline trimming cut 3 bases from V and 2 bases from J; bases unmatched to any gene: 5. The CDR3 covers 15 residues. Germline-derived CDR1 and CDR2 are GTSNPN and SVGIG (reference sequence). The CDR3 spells CAWRAGTSGQETQYF. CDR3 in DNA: TGTGCCTGGAGGGCCGGGACTAGCGGACAAGAGACCCAGTACTTC.